The rows below give T cell receptor beta chains drawn from one sample of a study of control samples from healthy donors and cancer patients. The assay was immunoSEQ multiplex PCR, and TCRdb's table has in-frame clones only and misses some. The table includes tens of thousands of clones, approximately 90% detected once. Material for sequencing was PBMCs. Source of these receptors: a woman in her sixties with head and neck cancer. Each CDR3 is given with its conserved first and last residue. The D gene is left open where the match is weak.

>TRBD1|TRBV9|TRBJ2-3
CASSPWTGGTDTQYF
>.|TRBV28|TRBJ1-1
CASSLQVTNGEAFF
>.|TRBV21-1|TRBJ2-1
CASSKPTGVYQGRSDEQFF
>TRBD2|TRBV6-1|TRBJ2-5
CASSERGGPQETQYF
>.|TRBV29-1|TRBJ2-1
CSGGLDYNEQFF
>TRBD1|TRBV29-1|TRBJ1-1
CSVFKGGQLNTEAFF
>.|TRBV9|TRBJ2-3
CASTSTTRSTDTQYF
>.|TRBV9|TRBJ2-3
CASSVAIEKHTDTQYF
>.|TRBV28|TRBJ1-1
CASSLSDRNTEAFF
>TRBD1|TRBV5-1|TRBJ1-1
CASSLETPGQQKAFF
>TRBD1|TRBV5-6|TRBJ2-6
CASSRDSVSGANVLTF
>.|TRBV5-1|TRBJ1-1
CASSLDSSNTEAFF
>.|TRBV28|TRBJ1-5
CASIAGSNQPQHF
>.|TRBV12-3/TRBV12-4|TRBJ2-5
CASSLTETQYF
>TRBD2|TRBV4-1|TRBJ2-2
CASSPGVLRREVGTGELFF
>.|TRBV7-3|TRBJ2-3
CASSLSSLAPDTQYF
>TRBD1|TRBV12-5|TRBJ1-6
CASGFKKRDRSPGNSPLHF
>.|TRBV5-4|TRBJ2-1
CASSLDIASNEQFF
>TRBD1|TRBV6-4|TRBJ2-2
CASSEGTGVAGELFF
>.|TRBV7-8|TRBJ1-4
CASRKFGIENEKLFF
>TRBD1|TRBV18|TRBJ1-1
CASSPWDRGNTEAFF